The rows below give T cell receptor beta chains drawn from one sample of a study of T cells in localized non-small cell lung cancer. TCRdb's table, derived via immunoSEQ multiplex PCR, lists solely in-frame clones and lacks some. The sample lists more than 20,000 clones, 85% to 90% occurring once. The sample in question was PBMCs, obtained before any cancer treatment. Receptors were obtained from a man between 40 and 70 years old with stage II squamous cell lung carcinoma. Both conserved end residues are part of each CDR3. A D gene is named only where the DNA matches it firmly. Where a row states a size, it is once, few, many or the class of an expanded clone; other rows omit it.

>NA|TRBJ2-7|TRBD1|TRBV4-1
CASSQVLIRGDRDEQYF
TGCGCCAGCAGCCAAGTATTAATCCGCGGAGACAGGGACGAGCAGTACTTC
>NA|TRBJ1-1|NA|TRBV7-2
CASSKDGVWAEAFF
TGTGCCAGCAGCAAAGACGGGGTTTGGGCTGAAGCTTTCTTT
>NA|TRBJ1-3|NA|TRBV10-3
CATAEGNTIYF
TGTGCCACCGCAGAGGGAAACACCATATATTTT
>NA|TRBJ2-1|NA|TRBV19
CASSILGGQFF
TGTGCCAGTAGTATACTCGGTGGGCAGTTCTTC
>NA|TRBJ2-7|NA|TRBV7-2
CASSSRPGRSSYEQYF
TGTGCCAGCAGTTCACGCCCCGGTAGGAGCTCCTACGAGCAGTACTTC
>NA|TRBJ2-5|NA|TRBV28
CASSRGRKRTQYF
TGTGCCAGCAGCCGTGGCCGCAAGCGGACCCAGTACTTC
>NA|TRBJ1-1|TRBD1|TRBV18
CASSQGGSEAFF
TGTGCCAGCTCCCAGGGGGGATCTGAAGCTTTCTTT
>NA|TRBJ1-2|NA|TRBV19
CASSIQGSFGYTF
TGTGCCAGTAGTATACAAGGTTCTTTTGGCTACACCTTC
>few|TRBJ2-1|TRBD1|TRBV7-6
CASSLDRGHEQFF
TGTGCCAGCAGCTTAGACAGGGGACATGAGCAGTTCTTC
>NA|TRBJ1-1|NA|TRBV6-1
CASSAKGRTEAFF
TGTGCCAGCAGTGCCAAGGGGCGGACTGAAGCTTTCTTT
>NA|TRBJ2-7|NA|TRBV28
CASSSGGSNYEQYF
TGTGCCAGCAGTTCCGGGGGATCCAACTACGAGCAGTACTTC
>NA|TRBJ1-3|NA|TRBV7-8
CASSLVSVAGNTIYF
TGTGCCAGCAGCTTAGTTAGCGTCGCTGGAAACACCATATATTTT
>NA|TRBJ2-7|NA|TRBV19
CASSMRTFTYEQYF
TGTGCCAGTAGTATGCGAACTTTCACCTACGAGCAGTACTTC
>large|TRBJ2-1|TRBD2|TRBV5-1
CASTDLAGGDNEQFF
TGCGCCAGCACCGACCTAGCGGGAGGGGACAATGAGCAGTTCTTC
>NA|TRBJ2-5|TRBD2|TRBV5-1
CASRSSGQETQYF
TGCGCCAGCAGATCTAGCGGTCAAGAGACCCAGTACTTC
>NA|TRBJ2-7|TRBD1|TRBV5-4
CASSLQGAPYEQYF
TGTGCCAGCAGCTTACAGGGGGCTCCCTACGAGCAGTACTTC
>NA|TRBJ1-5|NA|TRBV19
CASSTQKGRPQHF
TGTGCCAGTAGTACCCAAAAAGGACGGCCCCAGCATTTT
>once|TRBJ1-6|NA|TRBV7-9
CASSGGDNSPLHF
TGTGCCAGCAGCGGGGGGGATAATTCACCCCTCCACTTT
>NA|TRBJ2-3|NA|TRBV7-3
CASSLTPGLTDTQYF
TGTGCCAGCAGCTTAACGCCGGGTCTGACAGATACGCAGTATTTT
>NA|TRBJ2-2|TRBD1|TRBV29-1
CSITRGPGELFF
TGCAGCATAACCAGGGGGCCCGGGGAGCTGTTTTTT
>NA|TRBJ1-2|NA|TRBV2
CASLQEGGNSYTF
TGTGCCAGCCTTCAGGAGGGCGGAAATAGCTACACCTTC
>NA|TRBJ2-3|TRBD1|TRBV5-4
CASSPRTGGTDTQYF
TGTGCCAGCAGCCCAAGGACAGGGGGCACGGATACGCAGTATTTT
>few|TRBJ2-2|TRBD1|TRBV4-1
CASSQDYQGANTGELFF
TGCGCCAGCAGCCAAGATTACCAGGGGGCTAACACCGGGGAGCTGTTTTTT
>once|TRBJ1-4|NA|TRBV4-3
CASSQAFGDGRVNEKLFF
TGCGCCAGCAGCCAAGCCTTCGGGGACGGACGGGTGAATGAAAAACTGTTTTTT
>NA|TRBJ1-4|NA|TRBV9
CASSVGPGLFEKLFF
TGTGCCAGCAGCGTAGGTCCGGGTCTTTTTGAAAAACTGTTTTTT
>NA|TRBJ2-5|NA|TRBV7-3
CASAHSPTKETQYF
TGTGCCAGCGCCCACTCGCCCACTAAAGAGACCCAGTACTTC
>NA|TRBJ1-1|TRBD1|TRBV4-2
CASSQDQGDTEAFF
TGTGCCAGCAGCCAAGATCAGGGGGACACTGAAGCTTTCTTT
>NA|TRBJ1-5|NA|TRBV6-5
CASSAYSNQPQHF
TGTGCCAGCAGTGCGTATAGCAATCAGCCCCAGCATTTT
>NA|TRBJ1-4|NA|TRBV7-2
CASSSPQNSNEKLFF
TGTGCCAGCAGCTCCCCCCAGAATAGTAATGAAAAACTGTTTTTT
>NA|TRBJ1-4|NA|TRBV27
CASTQSGEKLFF
TGTGCCAGCACCCAAAGCGGTGAAAAACTGTTTTTT
>NA|TRBJ2-3|NA|TRBV13
CASSPQGTDTQYF
TGTGCCAGCAGCCCCCAGGGCACAGATACGCAGTATTTT
>once|TRBJ1-1|NA|TRBV20-1
CSPWENTEAFF
TGCAGCCCCTGGGAGAACACTGAAGCTTTCTTT
>NA|TRBJ1-1|TRBD1|TRBV6-4
CASSFPPLEQGAPEAFF
TGTGCCAGCAGTTTCCCGCCCCTGGAACAGGGGGCGCCTGAAGCTTTCTTT
>NA|TRBJ1-5|TRBD1|TRBV6-5
CASSKTGDQPQHF
TGTGCCAGCAGTAAAACAGGGGATCAGCCCCAGCATTTT
>NA|TRBJ2-1|TRBD1|TRBV14
CASSQATGGARREQFF
TGTGCCAGCAGCCAAGCCACAGGGGGCGCACGACGGGAGCAGTTCTTC
>NA|TRBJ2-1|NA|TRBV5-1
CASSLGGNEQFF
TGCGCCAGCAGCTTGGGGGGGAATGAGCAGTTCTTC
>NA|TRBJ2-7|NA|TRBV11-2
CASSLDLGEQYF
TGTGCCAGCAGCTTAGATCTGGGGGAGCAGTACTTC